Here is one TCR beta chain with its context. Method: immunoSEQ multiplex PCR; TCRdb's copy keeps in-frame clones and lacks some. The data contain tens of thousands of clones, more than 75% of them singletons. The source of the sample is a study of T cells after somatic rescue of genetic block. Input material: peripheral blood mononuclear cells (PBMCs). This clonotype originated in a man between 25 and 39 years old.

CDR3 in DNA: TGTGCCAGCAGTGAACCAGGACAGTACACTGAAGCTTTCTTT. Translated: CASSEPGQYTEAFF. The chain couples TRBV6-1 to TRBJ1-1; a possible D gene is TRBD1 (6 bases). The V and J ends lost 2 bases and 3 bases respectively, with 10 bases between them. Germline CDR1 is MNHNS and CDR2 is SASEGT. The length of the CDR3 is 14 residues.